A selection of T cell receptor beta chains follows, all from one sample in a study of T-cell memory formation after mild COVID-19. A single record per CDR3 protein comes from TCRdb applying MiXCR to the 5' RACE reads. The data contain some 150,000 distinct CDR3 sequences, over 15% of them seen just once; the ten biggest clones take up under 2.5%. The sequencing input was PBMCs or a T cell subset sorted from them (not recorded which). The receptors derive from an adult woman who had mild COVID-19 (a few samples of this study predate the infection). Cell type and time point are not known. CDR3s leave out the opening cysteine and the closing phenylalanine or tryptophan. Each record gives: J gene, V gene, CDR3 protein.

J gene: TRBJ1-1
V gene: TRBV24-1
CDR3 protein: ATSGGTGRMTEAF

J gene: TRBJ2-7
V gene: TRBV4-1
CDR3 protein: ASSQVVQSYEQY

J gene: TRBJ2-5
V gene: TRBV30
CDR3 protein: AWSGARLAGTGTQY

J gene: TRBJ2-3
V gene: TRBV12-3/TRBV12-4
CDR3 protein: ASSTFSDTQY

J gene: TRBJ2-1
V gene: TRBV5-5
CDR3 protein: ASSLLAGTHNEQF

J gene: TRBJ2-5
V gene: TRBV7-8
CDR3 protein: ASSLFRSQETQY

J gene: TRBJ2-7
V gene: TRBV19
CDR3 protein: ASSIRAGEPYEQY

J gene: TRBJ2-1
V gene: TRBV27
CDR3 protein: ASTRVGTSSGNEQF

J gene: TRBJ2-2
V gene: TRBV19
CDR3 protein: ASSIVWPGELF

J gene: TRBJ2-7
V gene: TRBV7-9
CDR3 protein: ASSVLAGGLSGEQY

J gene: TRBJ1-1
V gene: TRBV6-6
CDR3 protein: VSSYKRGSSAAF

J gene: TRBJ2-3
V gene: TRBV12-3/TRBV12-4
CDR3 protein: ASTSGWFTDTQY

J gene: TRBJ2-1
V gene: TRBV12-3/TRBV12-4
CDR3 protein: ASSLALLASYNEQF

J gene: TRBJ1-1
V gene: TRBV11-2
CDR3 protein: ASSLDHRDSVSGAF

J gene: TRBJ2-7
V gene: TRBV5-1
CDR3 protein: ASSLAPQALRNEQY

J gene: TRBJ1-3
V gene: TRBV14
CDR3 protein: ASSRGAQHSGNTIY

J gene: TRBJ2-1
V gene: TRBV11-2
CDR3 protein: ASSLGGAGVGYNEQF

J gene: TRBJ1-1
V gene: TRBV6-5
CDR3 protein: ASSWALGTMNTEAF

J gene: TRBJ2-3
V gene: TRBV7-9
CDR3 protein: ASSLGGGGGTDTQY

J gene: TRBJ2-5
V gene: TRBV5-6
CDR3 protein: ASSFEGGAETQY

J gene: TRBJ1-2
V gene: TRBV7-2
CDR3 protein: ASSLGAVAGYT

J gene: TRBJ2-5
V gene: TRBV5-1
CDR3 protein: ASSLRRGGRETQY

J gene: TRBJ2-1
V gene: TRBV11-2
CDR3 protein: ASSSGQGAGNEQF

J gene: TRBJ1-4
V gene: TRBV5-6
CDR3 protein: ASSLAGTAATNEKLF

J gene: TRBJ2-5
V gene: TRBV5-1
CDR3 protein: ASDPGHELRAETQY

J gene: TRBJ2-3
V gene: TRBV7-3
CDR3 protein: ASSLSPLKTDTQY

J gene: TRBJ1-6
V gene: TRBV20-1
CDR3 protein: SAKEAGSYNSPLH

J gene: TRBJ2-1
V gene: TRBV4-2
CDR3 protein: ASSQNRGYNEQF

J gene: TRBJ2-5
V gene: TRBV5-1
CDR3 protein: ASSLDREGETQY